Shown below are 16 T cell receptor beta chains from a single sample sequenced in a study of CD8+ T cells in alopecia areata. As the sequencing template, cDNA was produced by extracting RNA and reverse transcribing it. Data came from immunoSEQ multiplex PCR; TCRdb stores just in-frame clones and leaves some out. The table has about 200,000 clones, approximately 60% seen once. The source material was CD8+ T cells sorted from blood. These receptors were obtained from a human donor in good health.

The chain couples TRBV4-1 to TRBJ2-3; a possible D gene is TRBD2 (5 bases). The CDR3 sequence is 16 residues long. V was shortened by 6 bases and J by 2 bases, with 18 bases between the two germline ends. Germline CDR1 and CDR2: MGHRA and YSYEKL. The CDR3 protein is CASSPEAGPTTDTQYF. The CDR3 coding sequence is TGCGCCAGCAGTCCAGAGGCGGGTCCCACCACAGATACGCAGTATTTT.

This clone was seen ten or more times. The chain employs TRBV5-5 and TRBJ2-1; no clear D gene. Deletions cut 4 bases from V and 5 bases from J, with 10 bases between. The V gene's germline CDR1 is SGHKS and CDR2 YYEKEE (reference sequence). There are 13 residues in the CDR3. The CDR3 nucleotides are TGTGCCAGCAGCCAAGAACTGCACAATGAGCAGTTCTTC. This codes for CASSQELHNEQFF.

This clone was detected only a few times. The CDR3 sequence is CSALRRRLGVDNEQFF. CDR3 in DNA: TGCAGCGCCCTAAGGCGGCGGCTCGGGGTCGACAATGAGCAGTTCTTC. This chain links TRBV29-1 with TRBJ2-1; possibly TRBD2 for D (5 bases). CDR3 length equals 16 residues. From germline, CDR1 is SQVTM and CDR2 ANQGSEA. Trimming pared 7 bases from V and 5 bases from J, leaving 24 bases between.

J is TRBJ1-1 and V is TRBV19; D call uncertain. The ends were cut back, 7 bases at V and 1 base at J, with 13 bases in the middle. This CDR3 has 14 residues. The V gene's germline CDR1 is LNHDA and CDR2 SQIVND (reference sequence). The CDR3 spells CASTLTGSNTEAFF. The CDR3 region has the DNA TGTGCCAGTACCCTTACCGGGTCGAACACTGAAGCTTTCTTT.

This clone was counted once. The V gene is TRBV5-1, the J gene TRBJ1-5, with a possible D match to TRBD1 (5 bases). The CDR3 covers 13 residues. Germline V CDR1 and CDR2: SGHRS, YFSETQ. V shed 1 base and J shed 6 bases, with 8 bases lying between them. The CDR3 DNA reads TGCGCCAGCAGCTTGTGGGGGTTTCAGCCCCAGCATTTT. Translation gives CASSLWGFQPQHF.

The gene calls are TRBV2 and TRBJ2-1; 14 bases line up with TRBD2. The CDR3 runs to 18 residues. Germline V CDR1 and CDR2: SNHLY, FYNNEI. V lost 2 bases, J lost 1 base, and 4 bases stayed unmatched. CDR3 DNA sequence: TGTGCCAGCAGTGAACGTGGGACTAGCGGGGGATCCTACAATGAGCAGTTCTTC. Protein: CASSERGTSGGSYNEQFF.

The CDR3 DNA reads as TGTGCCAGCAGCCCCTTGGGGGGGACATACAATGAGCAGTTCTTC. Translation gives CASSPLGGTYNEQFF. The chain joins TRBV5-4 to TRBJ2-1; tentative D call: TRBD2 (7 bases). V lost 4 bases, J lost 4 bases, and 15 bases lay in between. Germline CDR1 SGHNT, CDR2 YYREEE (reference sequence). CDR3 length equals 15 residues.

The V and J genes are TRBV27 and TRBJ1-2; D possibly corresponds to TRBD1 (5 bases). Germline loops: CDR1 MNHEY, CDR2 SMNVEV (reference sequence). The ends were cut back, 0 bases at V and 4 bases at J, with 9 bases in the middle. The CDR3 is 14 residues long. DNA of the CDR3: TGTGCCAGCAGTTTATCGCAGGGCGGCTATGGCTACACCTTC. Protein sequence: CASSLSQGGYGYTF.

The J gene is TRBJ2-7, the V gene TRBV2; D possibly corresponds to TRBD2 (5 bases). V was shortened by 5 bases and J by 0 bases, with 14 bases between the two germline ends. The CDR3 length is 15 residues. CDR1 and CDR2 from the germline V gene are SNHLY and FYNNEI. For the CDR3, the DNA is TGTGCCAGCAGTACTAGTGGGGTAAGCTCCTACGAGCAGTACTTC. Amino acid sequence: CASSTSGVSSYEQYF.

The J gene is TRBJ1-1, the V gene TRBV27; D unclear. Trimming cost V 3 bases and J 3 bases, with 8 bases left between them. Germline V lookup: CDR1 MNHEY, CDR2 SMNVEV (reference sequence). This CDR3 is 13 amino acids long. The DNA of the CDR3 is TGTGCCAGCAGTTTCGGCCGCTACACTGAAGCTTTCTTT. This encodes CASSFGRYTEAFF.

The rearrangement joins TRBV4-1 to TRBJ2-5, with TRBD2 matching over 10 bases. The V segment lost 1 base and the J segment 5 bases; nucleotides outside the gene matches: 13. This CDR3 comprises 18 residues. Germline V gene lookup returns CDR1 MGHRA and CDR2 YSYEKL. DNA of the CDR3: TGCGCCAGCAGCCAAGGAGTAGTCGAGCGGGGGGGCCCGGAGACCCAGTACTTC. Translation: CASSQGVVERGGPETQYF.

The chain couples TRBV5-6 to TRBJ1-1, with TRBD1 matching over 7 bases. CDR1 and CDR2 (germline): SGHDT, YYEEEE. V shed 2 bases, J shed 1 base, and the junction held 2 bases outside the gene matches. CDR3 size: 14 residues. The CDR3 bases are TGTGCCAGCAGCTTCCAGGGGGGGAACACTGAAGCTTTCTTT. It translates to CASSFQGGNTEAFF. Full variable domain (remainder filled in from reference TRBV5-6 and TRBJ1-1): DAGVTQSPTHLIKTRGQQVTLRCSPKSGHDTVSWYQQALGQGPQFIFQYYEEEERQRGNFPDRFSGHQFPNYSSELNVNALLLGDSALYLCASSFQGGNTEAFFGQGTRLTVV.

This clone was counted a single time. This chain uses TRBV6-5 with TRBJ1-2; the D gene is possibly TRBD1 (5 bases). V was shortened by 2 bases and J by 0 bases, with 10 bases between the two germline ends. Per the germline V gene, CDR1 is MNHEY and CDR2 is SVGAGI. The CDR3 sequence is 15 residues long. The CDR3 is CASSYRDAANYGYTF. For the CDR3, the DNA is TGTGCCAGCAGTTACCGGGACGCAGCTAACTATGGCTACACCTTC.

This clone occurred a few times. V is TRBV23-1 and J is TRBJ1-1, with TRBD1 identical over 9 bases. TRBV23-1 carries the ORF label, with uncertain function. Unmatched junction bases numbered 6, after V lost 4 bases and J lost 0 bases. This CDR3 region has 16 residues. DNA of the CDR3: TGCGCCAGCAGTCCGGGACAGGGCCAAATGAACACTGAAGCTTTCTTT. This gives the protein CASSPGQGQMNTEAFF.

This clone was seen only a few times. CDR3 loop: CASSKRTDTQYF. The CDR3, as DNA: TGTGCCAGCAGCAAACGCACAGATACGCAGTATTTT. V usage is TRBV9 and J usage is TRBJ2-3, with unresolved D. CDR1 SGDLS and CDR2 YYNGEE come from the germline V gene. Deletions cut 4 bases from V and 1 base from J, with 4 bases between. The CDR3 covers 12 residues.

The chain combines TRBV7-9 with TRBJ1-2, with D possibly matching TRBD1 (6 bases). With 5 bases removed from V and 8 bases from J, the gap between germline ends came to 15 bases. Per the germline V gene, CDR1 is SEHNR and CDR2 is FQNEAQ (reference sequence). The CDR3 is 13 residues long. The CDR3 DNA reads TGTGCCAGCAGCAAGGACAGAACTCAGGGCTACACCTTC. Amino acid sequence: CASSKDRTQGYTF.